Reported below is one TCR beta chain. Caucasian adults residing in Nashville, Tennessee made up all the donors. V shed 2 bases and J shed 1 base, with 14 bases lying between them. The CDR3 totals 16 residues. CDR1 and CDR2 (germline): SGHNT, YYREEE (reference sequence). This entry belongs to a study of shared clonotypes between healthy human individuals. Study processing details: ImmunoSEQ only sent back junction sequences with no quality scores, so filtering was done differently. Sequencing was performed with immunoSEQ multiplex PCR; in TCRdb, only in-frame clones are kept and a portion is missing. V, J and clone size are taken as reported in that table, and D and trimming were inferred from the DNA itself. The sample holds 850,000 to 1,200,000 clones, 65% to 80% seen once.

The sequenced sample was memory CD4+ T cells sorted from blood. Described subset: CD45RA-negative fraction. This sequence originates from a man between 18 and 29 years old in good health. The chain recombines TRBV5-4 with TRBJ2-3; D gene ambiguous. CDR3 nucleotides: TGTGCCAGCAGCTTAAGCCCCGACCGCGGCACAGATACGCAGTATTTT. Protein: CASSLSPDRGTDTQYF.